Given below is one T cell receptor beta chain in context. Its antigen remains undetermined. No base quality values were provided; no much bigger clone lies one nucleotide off. For the CD8 naive samples, CD45RO-negative cells were positively selected for CCR7, yielding a CD45RA+CCR7+ population from which TemRA cells were excluded. The donors were healthy, HIV-negative adults with no recently reported acute infections or vaccinations. Every donor was a Caucasian adult residing in Nashville, Tennessee, USA. Blood was collected by leukapheresis, and PBMCs were isolated by Ficoll-Histopaque density gradient centrifugation and then cryopreserved in liquid nitrogen vapor phase. Analytical flow cytometry was used to check the purity and quantity of every magnetically sorted T cell population. Each sorted fraction had its genomic DNA isolated and then quantified by UV absorbance on a Nanodrop 2000c. This specimen comes from a study of shared clonotypes between healthy human individuals (dated by TCRdb to the early 2020s). The study in broad terms: A couple of women and three men aged 18 to 49 years were included in the cohort. Libraries were prepared and TCR repertoires were sequenced by different laboratories using diverse techniques, in order to increase sequencing depth and limit assay-specific biases. To estimate repertoire size and how much clonotype sharing occurs between individuals, the study deeply sequenced the blood TCR repertoires of five or six healthy adults. Per donor, three plates each were used for CD4 naive and CD4 memory, two for CD8 naive, and one for CD8 memory. Between about 0.85 and 10 billion PBMCs per donor were obtained by leukapheresis.

Paper-wide results and their limitations: Sampling was restricted to blood, and TCR repertoires in tissues likely differ from the TCR repertoires found in blood. Compared with non-shared clonotypes, clonotypes shared by all four sorted-subset donors had higher generation probabilities. Pairwise subsampling led to the expectation that sequencing depth would affect the degree of clonotype sharing among donors. Because the study included a small number of donors, the genetic and exposure-history diversity represented was limited. Incomplete sequencing was indicated by rarefaction of sorted-subset datasets, despite the large sequencing depth. Across a handful of donors, approximately 5% of naive CD4, roughly 3.8% of naive CD8, under 2.5% of memory CD4, and approximately 0.4% of memory CD8 clonotypes were shared. Estimated clonotype richness was generally larger for naive than for memory subsets.

Using the deep immunoSEQ assay, TCR CDR3 regions were amplified from genomic DNA by multiplex PCR. For each cell subset, the extracted genomic DNA was distributed evenly across all wells of several immunoSEQ 96-well plates, and each plate served as one replicate. For sorted subsets, around 200 ng genomic DNA, equal to about 30,000 T cell genomes, was loaded into each replicate PCR. Purified libraries were measured with a Qubit 3.0 fluorometer, size-checked on a Bioanalyzer 2100, and measured again with the KAPA Library Quantification kit. A separate single-read 150-cycle Illumina NextSeq 550 flow cell was used to sequence each immunoSEQ 96-well plate. The source study handled its data this way. The immunoSEQ output contained only junctional sequences without quality scores, so filtering could not match that applied to full-length reads. Sequences were annotated with PyIR, a Python wrapper for IgBLAST v1.9, and V/J genes and CDR3 were assigned using IMGT germline references. Reads were filtered out if the reads had weak V/J assignments (E-value above 1e-6), no CDR3, stop codons, out-of-frame junctions, or ambiguous translated residues. A V3J clonotype was defined by an identical inferred V gene, J gene, and CDR3 amino acid sequence. Percentage overlap between repertoires was calculated by dividing the number of shared unique clonotypes by the size of the smaller repertoire. Repertoire richness was assessed with RTK rarefaction, the Chao1 estimator, and Recon v2.1 estimates of unobserved clonotypes. For all TCRbeta clonotypes obtained by the gDNA method from several donors, generation probabilities were computed with OLGA. TCRdb provides this immuneACCESS table in a form limited to in-frame rearrangements. Some clones are lacking; in checked studies, under half of them reflect an unresolved V gene, and why the rest are absent is not known. From that table come the V and J calls and clone size; the DNA was used to work out D and trimming. The sample contains under 700,000 clones, 95% of them found a single time. 0.11% of the sample is held by the ten biggest clonotypes.

The V and J ends are trimmed by 5 bases and 2 bases, leaving 8 bases between them. The CDR3 holds 13 amino acids from the cysteine to the phenylalanine. Solely the CDR3 DNA is kept, with 39 bases framed from the first base. CDR1 is given as SEHNR and CDR2 as FQNEAQ, both from the germline V gene (reference sequence). This chain is built from TRBV7-9 and TRBJ2-3, and perhaps TRBD1 as D gene, on 5 matching bases. The sample was naive CD8+ T cells sorted from blood. What this sample's cell subset or site label stands for: CD45RA+CCR7+. This sequence originates from a woman in her 30s in good health. This receptor carries the CDR3 CASSRQTTDTQYF. DNA sequence: TGTGCCAGCAGCCGACAGACCACAGATACGCAGTATTTT.